Below, 7 T cell receptor beta chains from the same sample are listed, as sequenced in a study of blood T cells in healthy people across ages. With a J-beta primer mix and a sample-barcoded 5' primer, a second PCR ran 7 to 11 cycles. TCRdb reprocessed the 5' RACE reads via MiXCR and lists one record per CDR3 protein. This sample has 750,000 to 850,000 distinct CDR3 sequences; approximately 25% occur once, and the top ten carry 3% to 4%. The data were also submitted as part of a second study, on T cells of mothers and their children.

Sequenced sample: blood. These receptors were collected from a boy aged 5 to 17 in good health.

This clonotype was seen repeatedly, ten times or more. The chain links TRBV7-6 to TRBJ2-2, with a weak D call TRBD1 (5 bases). Germline V gene lookup returns CDR1 SGHVS and CDR2 FNYEAQ. This CDR3 spans 15 amino acids. V was cut by 6 bases and J by 1 base, with 12 bases left in between. CDR3 DNA: TGTGCCAGCAGATCGGACACCCGGAACACCGGGGAGCTGTTTTTT. Translation: CASRSDTRNTGELFF.

Only a few counts were recorded for this clonotype. This chain connects TRBV7-9 to TRBJ2-2, with D perhaps given as TRBD1 or TRBD2 (5 bases each). The CDR3 runs to 16 residues. Germline CDR1 is SEHNR and CDR2 is FQNEAQ (reference sequence). With 1 base removed from V and 2 bases from J, the gap between germline ends came to 11 bases. CDR3 DNA: TGTGCCAGCAGCTTAGGAGGGGCGATAAACACCGGGGAGCTGTTTTTT. Protein: CASSLGGAINTGELFF.

V gene TRBV28 combines with J gene TRBJ2-5; 12 positions match TRBD1. CDR1 and CDR2 (germline): MDHEN, SYDVKM. This CDR3 comprises 15 residues. With 5 bases clipped from V and 5 bases from J, the junction kept 6 bases outside the gene matches. The CDR3 DNA follows: TGTGCCAGCAGTACCGGGACAGGGGGCTTCGAGACCCAGTACTTC. It codes for CASSTGTGGFETQYF.

This clonotype was found once. This chain uses TRBV25-1 with TRBJ1-1, with a possible D match to TRBD1 (6 bases). In germline, CDR1 is MGHDK, CDR2 SYGVNS. Trimming stripped 3 bases from V and 1 base from J, with 15 bases between. This CDR3 has 16 amino acids. The CDR3 DNA reads TGTGCCAGCAGTGACCCGAACAGGGTGGGGAACACTGAAGCTTTCTTT. Residues: CASSDPNRVGNTEAFF.

The J gene is TRBJ2-1, the V gene TRBV20-1; 9 positions match TRBD2. The CDR3 contains 17 residues. The ends lost 0 bases at V and 5 bases at J; junction bases unmatched: 11. Germline V CDR1 and CDR2: DFQATT, SNEGSKA (reference sequence). The CDR3 DNA is TGCAGTGCTAGAGATATCGGGATAGCGGGGGTCCACAATGAGCAGTTCTTC. This translates into CSARDIGIAGVHNEQFF.

This chain links TRBV20-1 with TRBJ2-7; D unresolved. Germline V lookup: CDR1 DFQATT, CDR2 SNEGSKA (reference sequence). CDR3 size: 13 residues. V lost 0 bases and J 4 bases, leaving 10 bases between the germline ends. The CDR3 sequence is CSAREESGYEQYF. In DNA, the CDR3 is TGCAGTGCTAGAGAGGAGTCCGGATACGAGCAGTACTTC.

Concerning this clonotype itself: A read error may produce the germline difference seen at one junction end. This chain uses TRBV6-5 with TRBJ2-7; D might be TRBD2 (7 bases). Germline V gene data show CDR1 as MNHEY and CDR2 as SVGAGI. This CDR3 spans 18 amino acids. The CDR3 region is CVSSNSWGASGYSYEQYF. CDR3 DNA: TGTGTCAGCAGTAACTCGTGGGGGGCTAGCGGTTATAGCTACGAGCAGTACTTC.